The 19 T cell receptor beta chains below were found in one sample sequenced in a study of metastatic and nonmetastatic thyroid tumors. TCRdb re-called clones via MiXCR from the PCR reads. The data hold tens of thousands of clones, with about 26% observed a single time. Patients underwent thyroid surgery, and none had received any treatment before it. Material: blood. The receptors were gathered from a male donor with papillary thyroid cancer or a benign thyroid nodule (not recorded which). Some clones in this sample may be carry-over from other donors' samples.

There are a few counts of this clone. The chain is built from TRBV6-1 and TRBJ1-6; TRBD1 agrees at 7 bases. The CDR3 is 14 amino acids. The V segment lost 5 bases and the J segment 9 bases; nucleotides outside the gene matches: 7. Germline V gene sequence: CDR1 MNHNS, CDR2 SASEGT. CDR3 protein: CASSLRTGSSPLHF. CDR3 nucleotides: TGTGCCAGCAGTTTGAGGACAGGAAGTTCACCCCTCCACTTT.

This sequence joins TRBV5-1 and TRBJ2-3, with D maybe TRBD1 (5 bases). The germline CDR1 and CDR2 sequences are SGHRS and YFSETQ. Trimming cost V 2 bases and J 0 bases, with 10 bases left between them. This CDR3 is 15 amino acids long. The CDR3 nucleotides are TGCGCCAGCAGCTTAGAGACAGCTAGCACAGATACGCAGTATTTT. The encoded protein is CASSLETASTDTQYF.

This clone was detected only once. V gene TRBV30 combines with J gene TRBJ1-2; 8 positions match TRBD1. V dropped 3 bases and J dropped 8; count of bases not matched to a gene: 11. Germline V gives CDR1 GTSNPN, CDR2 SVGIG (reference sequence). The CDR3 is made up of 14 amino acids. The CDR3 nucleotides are TGTGCCTGGAGATCCGACAGGGGATGGGGCGGCTACACCTTC. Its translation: CAWRSDRGWGGYTF.

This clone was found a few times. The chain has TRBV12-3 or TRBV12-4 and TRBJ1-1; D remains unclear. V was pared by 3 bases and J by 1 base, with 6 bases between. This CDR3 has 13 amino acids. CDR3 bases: TGTGCCAGCAGTTTTTCCAGGAACACTGAAGCTTTCTTT. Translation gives CASSFSRNTEAFF.

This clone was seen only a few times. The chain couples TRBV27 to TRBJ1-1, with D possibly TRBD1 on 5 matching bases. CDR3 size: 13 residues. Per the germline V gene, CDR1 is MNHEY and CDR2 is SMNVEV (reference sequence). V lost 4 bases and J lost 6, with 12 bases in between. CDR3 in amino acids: CASSYQGTAEAFF. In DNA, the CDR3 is TGTGCCAGCAGTTATCAGGGTACCGCTGAAGCTTTCTTT.

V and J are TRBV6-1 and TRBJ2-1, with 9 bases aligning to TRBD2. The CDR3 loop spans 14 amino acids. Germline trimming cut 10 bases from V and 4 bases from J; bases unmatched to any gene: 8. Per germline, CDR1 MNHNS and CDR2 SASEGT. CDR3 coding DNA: TGTGCCACAAGAGAAGCGGGAGGATACAATGAGCAGTTCTTC. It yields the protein CATREAGGYNEQFF.

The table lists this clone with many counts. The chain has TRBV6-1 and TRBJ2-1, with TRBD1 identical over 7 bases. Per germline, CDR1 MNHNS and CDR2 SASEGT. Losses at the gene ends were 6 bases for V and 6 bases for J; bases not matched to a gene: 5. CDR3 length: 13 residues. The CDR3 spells CASRPGQPNEQFF. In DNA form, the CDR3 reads TGTGCCAGCAGGCCGGGACAGCCCAATGAGCAGTTCTTC.

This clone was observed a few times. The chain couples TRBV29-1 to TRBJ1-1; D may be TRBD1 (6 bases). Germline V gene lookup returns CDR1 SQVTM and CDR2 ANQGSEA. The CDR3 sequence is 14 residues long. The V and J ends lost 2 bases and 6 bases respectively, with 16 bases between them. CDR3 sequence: CSVEQVQGRAEAFF. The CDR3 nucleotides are TGCAGCGTTGAACAGGTCCAGGGGAGGGCTGAAGCTTTCTTT.

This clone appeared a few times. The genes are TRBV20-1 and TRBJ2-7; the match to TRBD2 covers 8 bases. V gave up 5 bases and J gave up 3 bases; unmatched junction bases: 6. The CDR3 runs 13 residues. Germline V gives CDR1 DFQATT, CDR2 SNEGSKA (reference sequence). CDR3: CSARRLAGYEQYF. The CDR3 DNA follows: TGCAGTGCTCGCCGGCTAGCGGGCTACGAGCAGTACTTC.

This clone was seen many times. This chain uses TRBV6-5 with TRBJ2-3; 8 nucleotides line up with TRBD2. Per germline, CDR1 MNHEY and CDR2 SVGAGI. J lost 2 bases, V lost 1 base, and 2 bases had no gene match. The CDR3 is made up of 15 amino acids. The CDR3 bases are TGTGCCAGCAGTTACTGGCGGGGGGACACAGATACGCAGTATTTT. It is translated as CASSYWRGDTDTQYF.

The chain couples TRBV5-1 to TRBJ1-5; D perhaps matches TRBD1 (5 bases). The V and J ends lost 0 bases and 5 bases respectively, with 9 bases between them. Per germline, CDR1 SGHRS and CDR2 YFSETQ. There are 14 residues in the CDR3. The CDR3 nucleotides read TGCGCCAGCAGCTTGGCCCCGGGGGATCAGCCCCAGCATTTT. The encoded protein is CASSLAPGDQPQHF.

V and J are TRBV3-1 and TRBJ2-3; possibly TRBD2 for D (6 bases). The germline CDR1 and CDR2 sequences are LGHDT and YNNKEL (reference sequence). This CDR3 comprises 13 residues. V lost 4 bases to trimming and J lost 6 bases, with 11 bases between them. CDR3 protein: CASSLGGMDTQYF. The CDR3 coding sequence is TGTGCCAGCAGCCTCGGGGGAATGGATACGCAGTATTTT.

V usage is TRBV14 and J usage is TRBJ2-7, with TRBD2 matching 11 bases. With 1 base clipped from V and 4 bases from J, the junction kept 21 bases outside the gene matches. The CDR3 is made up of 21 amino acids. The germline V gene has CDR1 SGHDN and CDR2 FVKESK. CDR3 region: CASSQVRGTSGRKALLYEQYF. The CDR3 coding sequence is TGTGCCAGCAGCCAAGTAAGGGGGACTAGCGGCCGTAAAGCCTTACTTTACGAGCAGTACTTC.

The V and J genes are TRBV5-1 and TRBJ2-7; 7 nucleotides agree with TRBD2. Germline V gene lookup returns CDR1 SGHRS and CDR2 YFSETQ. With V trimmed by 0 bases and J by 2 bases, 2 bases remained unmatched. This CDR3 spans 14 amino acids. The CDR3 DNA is TGCGCCAGCAGCTTGGACGGGGGGACCTACGAGCAGTACTTC. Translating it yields CASSLDGGTYEQYF.

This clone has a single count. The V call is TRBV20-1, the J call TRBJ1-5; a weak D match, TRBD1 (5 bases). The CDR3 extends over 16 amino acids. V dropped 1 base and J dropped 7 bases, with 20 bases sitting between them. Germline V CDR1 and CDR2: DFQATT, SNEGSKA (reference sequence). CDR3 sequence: CSARGPAGQVGQPQHF. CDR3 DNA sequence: TGCAGTGCTAGAGGACCCGCGGGGCAGGTAGGGCAGCCCCAGCATTTT.

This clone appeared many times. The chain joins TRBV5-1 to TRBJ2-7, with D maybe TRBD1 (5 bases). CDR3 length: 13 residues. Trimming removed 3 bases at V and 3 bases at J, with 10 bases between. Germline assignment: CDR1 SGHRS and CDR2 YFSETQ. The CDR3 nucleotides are TGCGCCAGCAGCTCCGGACACAGCTACGAGCAGTACTTC. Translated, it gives CASSSGHSYEQYF.

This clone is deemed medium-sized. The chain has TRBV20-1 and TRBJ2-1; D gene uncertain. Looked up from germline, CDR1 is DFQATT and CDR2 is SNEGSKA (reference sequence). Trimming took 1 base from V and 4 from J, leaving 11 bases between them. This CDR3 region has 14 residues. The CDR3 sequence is CSARADIVYNEQFF. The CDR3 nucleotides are TGCAGTGCTAGAGCGGATATTGTTTACAATGAGCAGTTCTTC.

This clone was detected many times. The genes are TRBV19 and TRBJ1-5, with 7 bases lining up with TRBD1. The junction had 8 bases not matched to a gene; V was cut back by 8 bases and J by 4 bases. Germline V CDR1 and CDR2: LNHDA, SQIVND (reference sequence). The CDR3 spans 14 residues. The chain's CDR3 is CASCRGRTNQPQHF. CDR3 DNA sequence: TGTGCCAGTTGTAGGGGGCGGACGAATCAGCCCCAGCATTTT.

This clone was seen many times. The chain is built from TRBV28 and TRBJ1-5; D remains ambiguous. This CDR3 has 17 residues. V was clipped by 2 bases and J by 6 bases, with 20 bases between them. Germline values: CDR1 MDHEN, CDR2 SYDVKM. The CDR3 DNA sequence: TGTGCCAGCAGTTTAGTCCCCCAGTGGCAGATGAGTCAGCCCCAGCATTTT. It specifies CASSLVPQWQMSQPQHF.